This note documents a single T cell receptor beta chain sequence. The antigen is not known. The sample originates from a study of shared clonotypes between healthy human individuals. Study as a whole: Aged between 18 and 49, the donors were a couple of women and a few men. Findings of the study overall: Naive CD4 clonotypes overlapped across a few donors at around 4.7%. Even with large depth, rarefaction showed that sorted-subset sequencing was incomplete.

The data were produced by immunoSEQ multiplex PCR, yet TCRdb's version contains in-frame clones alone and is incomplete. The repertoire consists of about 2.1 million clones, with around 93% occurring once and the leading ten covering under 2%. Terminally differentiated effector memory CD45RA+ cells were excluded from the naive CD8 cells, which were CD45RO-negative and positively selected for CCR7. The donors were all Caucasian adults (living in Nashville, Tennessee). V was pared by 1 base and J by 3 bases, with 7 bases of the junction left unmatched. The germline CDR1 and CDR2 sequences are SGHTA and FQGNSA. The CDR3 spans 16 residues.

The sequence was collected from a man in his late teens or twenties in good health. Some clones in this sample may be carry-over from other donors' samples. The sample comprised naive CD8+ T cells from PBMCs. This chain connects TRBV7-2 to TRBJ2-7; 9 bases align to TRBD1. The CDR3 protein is CASSLGTRDRVYEQYF. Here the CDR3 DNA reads TGTGCCAGCAGCTTAGGGACCCGGGACAGGGTCTACGAGCAGTACTTC.